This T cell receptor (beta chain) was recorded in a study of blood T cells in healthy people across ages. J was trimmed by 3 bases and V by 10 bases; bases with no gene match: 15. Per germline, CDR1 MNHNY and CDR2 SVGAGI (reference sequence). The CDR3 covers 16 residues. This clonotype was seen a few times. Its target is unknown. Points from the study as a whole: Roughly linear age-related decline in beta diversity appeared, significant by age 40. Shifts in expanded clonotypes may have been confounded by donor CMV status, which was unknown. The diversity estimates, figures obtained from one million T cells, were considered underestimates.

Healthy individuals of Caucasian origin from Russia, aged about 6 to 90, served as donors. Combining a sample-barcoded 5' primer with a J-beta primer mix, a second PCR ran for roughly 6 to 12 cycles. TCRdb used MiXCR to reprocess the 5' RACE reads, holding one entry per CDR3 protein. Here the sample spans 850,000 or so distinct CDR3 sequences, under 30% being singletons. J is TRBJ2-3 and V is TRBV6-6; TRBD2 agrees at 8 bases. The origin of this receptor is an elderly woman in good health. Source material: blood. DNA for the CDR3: TGTGCCACCCGCGAAGGAGCGGGGGTTAGGACAGATACGCAGTATTTT. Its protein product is CATREGAGVRTDTQYF.